The 9 T cell receptor beta chains in this list originate from one sample, sequenced in a study of T cell responses to AZD1222 COVID-19 vaccine. Profiled with immunoSEQ multiplex PCR; TCRdb holds only in-frame clones, not every one. The sample includes 130,000 or so clones, about 91% of them seen just once. Sample: peripheral blood, taken 28 days after the second AZD1222 dose. Receptors were obtained from an adult who received the AZD1222 COVID-19 vaccine.

The chain links TRBV5-1 to TRBJ1-2; D remains ambiguous. The length of the CDR3 is 14 residues. Germline lookup yields CDR1 SGHRS and CDR2 YFSETQ. V gave up 2 bases and J gave up 0 bases, with 8 bases separating them. DNA for the CDR3: TGCGCCAGCAGCTTCCGGGGTACTAACTATGGCTACACCTTC. Protein: CASSFRGTNYGYTF.

This clone was recorded only once. V is TRBV5-1 and J is TRBJ2-1, with TRBD2 matching over 9 bases. This CDR3 comprises 15 residues. Germline trimming cut 4 bases from V and 3 bases from J; bases unmatched to any gene: 5. The V gene's germline CDR1 is SGHRS and CDR2 YFSETQ. DNA of the CDR3: TGCGCCAGCAGCGACAGCGGGGGGAGCTACAATGAGCAGTTCTTC. This encodes CASSDSGGSYNEQFF.

This chain joins TRBV5-1 and TRBJ2-3; D unclear. Germline-derived CDR1 and CDR2 are SGHRS and YFSETQ. V lost 4 bases to trimming and J lost 6 bases, with 18 bases between them. The CDR3 contains 15 residues. CDR3 in DNA: TGCGCCAGCAGCCTCCGTGGCCCCCGATGGGATACGCAGTATTTT. As protein: CASSLRGPRWDTQYF.

This chain joins TRBV11-2 and TRBJ2-2, with D maybe TRBD2 (5 bases). Germline V gives CDR1 SGHAT, CDR2 FQNNGV. CDR3 length: 16 residues. V gave up 2 bases and J gave up 3 bases, with 13 bases separating them. The CDR3, as DNA: TGTGCCAGCAGCTTATACAGCCCCGGGGACACCGGGGAGCTGTTTTTT. Translated: CASSLYSPGDTGELFF. The full variable domain, in which reference TRBV11-2 and TRBJ2-2 provide the parts outside the CDR3, is EAGVAQSPRYKIIEKRQSVAFWCNPISGHATLYWYQQILGQGPKLLIQFQNNGVVDDSQLPKDRFSAERLKGVDSTLKIQPAKLEDSAVYLCASSLYSPGDTGELFFGEGSRLTVL.

V is TRBV2 and J is TRBJ2-3, with D tentatively TRBD2 (7 bases). With 7 bases removed from V and 6 bases from J, the gap between germline ends came to 17 bases. CDR1 is SNHLY and CDR2 is FYNNEI in the germline V gene. This CDR3 is built from 14 residues. CDR3 sequence: CASKGGLVLDTQYF. CDR3 DNA: TGTGCCAGCAAGGGGGGGCTTGTCTTGGATACGCAGTATTTT.

The chain combines TRBV11-3 with TRBJ1-1; a weak D match, TRBD1 (6 bases). This CDR3 has 13 amino acids. Germline CDR1 SGHNT, CDR2 YENEEA. V was pared by 7 bases and J by 8 bases, with 17 bases between. The CDR3 spells CASTPGTYYEAFF. CDR3 coding DNA: TGTGCCAGCACCCCTGGGACATACTACGAAGCTTTCTTT.

The V call is TRBV15, the J call TRBJ1-1; unclear D gene. The V gene's germline CDR1 is LNHNV and CDR2 YYDKDF (reference sequence). The CDR3 is made up of 13 amino acids. Between the trimmed V and J ends, which lost 5 bases and 6 bases, there was a span of 13 bases. The CDR3: CATSQVGNSEAFF. DNA of the CDR3: TGTGCCACCAGCCAAGTAGGAAATTCTGAAGCTTTCTTT.

As for this clone: This sample includes further DNA sequences coding for the same CDR3. The J gene is TRBJ2-3, the V gene TRBV2, with D hard to call. Trimming pared 3 bases from V and 6 bases from J, leaving 13 bases between. The CDR3 totals 14 residues. CDR1 and CDR2 (germline): SNHLY, FYNNEI. CDR3 protein: CASSEPPAGDTQYF. The CDR3 DNA is TGTGCCAGCAGTGAGCCCCCAGCCGGGGATACGCAGTATTTT.

J is TRBJ1-5 and V is TRBV7-4; D gene ambiguous. The V and J ends lost 0 bases and 3 bases respectively, with 12 bases between them. Looked up from germline, CDR1 is SGHVT and CDR2 is SQSDAQ. This CDR3 has 16 amino acids. The CDR3 spells CASSLAGQEPNQPQHF. In DNA form, the CDR3 reads TGTGCCAGCAGCTTAGCGGGCCAGGAACCCAATCAGCCCCAGCATTTT.